The following is a TCR beta chain sequence with its context. This entry comes from a study of blood T cell repertoires in COVID-19. During active infection, Seattle patients enrolled and were then monitored through disease. Germline values: CDR1 SQVTM, CDR2 ANQGSEA. The CDR3 loop spans 13 amino acids. Trimming cost V 6 bases and J 3 bases; bases outside gene matches: 7. Method: immunoSEQ multiplex PCR; TCRdb's copy keeps in-frame clones and lacks some. The top ten clones hold around 7.4% of a sample with about 350,000 clones, approximately 86% of them seen once. This rearrangement joins TRBV29-1 to TRBJ1-2; 7 nucleotides agree with TRBD1. Sequenced input: peripheral blood. The sequence derives from a woman aged 55-69 years with COVID-19, enrolled during active disease. The CDR3 here is CSVWDSLDYGYTF. In nucleotides, the CDR3 is TGCAGCGTCTGGGACAGTTTGGACTATGGCTACACCTTC.